This T cell receptor (gamma chain) was profiled in a study of intestinal T cells in coeliac disease. Study in general: TRG cohort coeliac patients averaged approximately 17 years; controls averaged around 50.

For each case, the template was genomic DNA from ten roughly 4.5-µm formalin-fixed paraffin-embedded scrolls. TRG repertoires were amplified with LymphoTrack primers from roughly 190 ng of biopsy DNA. TCRdb made new clone calls on the multiplex PCR reads using CATT. The sample shows 750 or so gamma-chain clones, roughly 50% of them seen only once. The CDR3 consists of 10 residues. CDR1 and CDR2 from the germline V gene are VENAVY and YDSYNSRV. Whole-study results and caveats: Multiple copies of a CDR3 amino acid sequence may be PCR duplicates. Some TCR sequences were likely missing due to degraded FFPE-derived DNA. TRD kmer-based clustering correctly classified all 20 or so biopsies in training, with reported leave-one-out accuracy of approximately 90%.

The sample holds a few counts of this clone. Its antigen is not identified. A single base separates this from a much larger clone, so it may be a read error. The sample has other DNA sequences that encode this CDR3 too. Sequences were obtained from a duodenal biopsy. The sequence came from a human donor with celiac disease. This chain links TRGV8 with TRGJ1 or TRGJ2. The CDR3 protein is CATWDCEKLF. The CDR3 DNA reads TGCGCCACCTGGGATTGCGAGAAACTCTTT.